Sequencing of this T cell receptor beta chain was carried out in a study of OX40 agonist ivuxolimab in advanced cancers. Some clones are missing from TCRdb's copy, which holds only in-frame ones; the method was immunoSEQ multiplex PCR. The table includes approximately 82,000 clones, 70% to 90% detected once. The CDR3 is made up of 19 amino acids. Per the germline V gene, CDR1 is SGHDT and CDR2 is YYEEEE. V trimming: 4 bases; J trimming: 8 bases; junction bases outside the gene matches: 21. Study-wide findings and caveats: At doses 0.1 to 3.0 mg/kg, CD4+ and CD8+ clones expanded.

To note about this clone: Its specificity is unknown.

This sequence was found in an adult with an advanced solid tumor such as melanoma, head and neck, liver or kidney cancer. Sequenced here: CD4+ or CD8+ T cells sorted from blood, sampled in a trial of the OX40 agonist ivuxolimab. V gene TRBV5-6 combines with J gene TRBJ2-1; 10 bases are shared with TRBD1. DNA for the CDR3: TGTGCCAGCAGCCCTGTAAGATCTCGACGGGACAGGGGCTTCCATGAGCAGTTCTTC. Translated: CASSPVRSRRDRGFHEQFF.